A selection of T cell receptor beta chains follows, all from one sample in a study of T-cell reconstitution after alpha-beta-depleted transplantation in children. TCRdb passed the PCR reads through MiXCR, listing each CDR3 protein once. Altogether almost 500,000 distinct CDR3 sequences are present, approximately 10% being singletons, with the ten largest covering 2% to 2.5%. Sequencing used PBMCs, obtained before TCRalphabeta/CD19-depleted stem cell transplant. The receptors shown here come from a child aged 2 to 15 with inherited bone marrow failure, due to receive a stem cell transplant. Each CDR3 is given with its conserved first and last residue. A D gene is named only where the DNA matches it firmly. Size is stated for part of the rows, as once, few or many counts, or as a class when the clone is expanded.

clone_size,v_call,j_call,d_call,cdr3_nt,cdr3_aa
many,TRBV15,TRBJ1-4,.,TGTGCCACCAGCAGGCAAGGGTCGAGTGAAAAACTGTTTTTT,CATSRQGSSEKLFF
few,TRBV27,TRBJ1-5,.,TGTGCCAGCAGACAGGGATCAAGGGGCAATCAGCCCCAGCATTTT,CASRQGSRGNQPQHF
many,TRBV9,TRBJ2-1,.,TGTGCCAGCGCCCGTGACTCTCTCTACAATGAGCAGTTCTTC,CASARDSLYNEQFF
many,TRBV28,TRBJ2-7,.,TGTGCCAGCAGTTACCGGCGAGACGAGCAGTACTTC,CASSYRRDEQYF
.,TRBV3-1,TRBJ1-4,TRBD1,TGTGCCAGCAGCCAAACCTACGGGACAGATGCAACTAATGAAAAACTGTTTTTT,CASSQTYGTDATNEKLFF
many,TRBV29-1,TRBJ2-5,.,TGCAGCGCAGACACAGGGATTGGGACCCAGTACTTC,CSADTGIGTQYF
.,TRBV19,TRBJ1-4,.,TGTGCCTGGGGCAGGGAAGAAAAACTGTTTTTT,CAWGREEKLFF
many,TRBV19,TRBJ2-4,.,TGTGCCAGTAGCCAGGGTAGCCGAGCCAAAAACATTCAGTACTTC,CASSQGSRAKNIQYF
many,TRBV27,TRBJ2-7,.,TGTGCCAGCAAGGGGACGGAATCCTACGAGCAGTACTTC,CASKGTESYEQYF
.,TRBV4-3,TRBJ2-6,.,TGCGCCAGCAGCCAGGGCGGAACTAACTCTGGGGCCAACGTCCTGACTTTC,CASSQGGTNSGANVLTF
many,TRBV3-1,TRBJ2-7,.,TGTGCCAGCAGCCTCCGAGGGTTTTCCGGCGAGCAGTACTTC,CASSLRGFSGEQYF
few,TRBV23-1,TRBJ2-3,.,TGCGCCAGCAGGAAGGGCACAGATACGCAGTATTTT,CASRKGTDTQYF
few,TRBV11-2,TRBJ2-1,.,TGTGCCAGCAGCCGCCCCCGGCCATCTAATATCTCCTACAATGAGCAGTTCTTC,CASSRPRPSNISYNEQFF
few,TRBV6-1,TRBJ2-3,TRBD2,TGTGCCAGCAGCGGGACTAGCGGAGCCACACACACAGATACGCAGTATTTT,CASSGTSGATHTDTQYF
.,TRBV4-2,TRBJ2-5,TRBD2,TGTGCCAGGAGCCCTGGACTAGCGGATCAAGAGACCCAGTACTTC,CARSPGLADQETQYF
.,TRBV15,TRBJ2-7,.,TGTGCCACCAGCAGAGATCTGAAGGGTTTACCCTACGAGCAGTACTTC,CATSRDLKGLPYEQYF
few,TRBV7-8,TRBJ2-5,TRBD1,TGTGCCAGCAGCTTAGACCTTCGGGACAGGGTTACAGAGACCCAGTACTTC,CASSLDLRDRVTETQYF
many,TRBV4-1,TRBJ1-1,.,TGCGCCAGCAGCCAACCAGGTGTCACCACTGAAGCTTTCTTT,CASSQPGVTTEAFF
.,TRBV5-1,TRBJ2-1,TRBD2,TGCGCCAGCAGCACCATACCGGGACTAGCGGGAGCAAATGAGCAGTTCTTC,CASSTIPGLAGANEQFF
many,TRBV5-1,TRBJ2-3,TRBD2,TGCGCCAGCAGCCCGGGACTAGTTGTGGCAGATACGCAGTATTTT,CASSPGLVVADTQYF
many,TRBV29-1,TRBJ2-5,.,TGCAGCGTCGAGGGAAGTGCCGAGACCCAGTACTTC,CSVEGSAETQYF
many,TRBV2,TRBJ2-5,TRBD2,TGTGCCAGCACTCCTCCGGGACTAGCGGGAGAGACCCAGTACTTC,CASTPPGLAGETQYF
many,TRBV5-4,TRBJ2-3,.,TGTGCCAGCAGCTCCCCTTCATCCGGAAGAATACCCACCACAGATACGCAGTATTTT,CASSSPSSGRIPTTDTQYF
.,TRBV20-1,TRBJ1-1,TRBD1,TGCAGTGCTAGAGATCCGAGACAGGGGTTAACTGAAGCTTTCTTT,CSARDPRQGLTEAFF